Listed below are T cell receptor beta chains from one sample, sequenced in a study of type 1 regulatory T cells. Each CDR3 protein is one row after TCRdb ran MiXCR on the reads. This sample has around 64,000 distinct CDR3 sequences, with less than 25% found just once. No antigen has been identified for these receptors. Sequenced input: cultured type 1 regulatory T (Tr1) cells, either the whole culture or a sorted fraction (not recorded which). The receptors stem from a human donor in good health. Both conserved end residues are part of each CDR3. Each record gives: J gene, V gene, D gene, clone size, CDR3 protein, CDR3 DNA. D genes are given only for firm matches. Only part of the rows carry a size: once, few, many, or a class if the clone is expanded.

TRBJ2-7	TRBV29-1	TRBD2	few	CSVLAGSSYEQYF	TGCAGCGTCCTAGCGGGTAGCTCCTACGAGCAGTACTTC
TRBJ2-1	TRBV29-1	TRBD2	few	CSTLAGALIDEQFF	TGCAGTACCTTAGCGGGCGCCCTCATCGATGAGCAGTTCTTC
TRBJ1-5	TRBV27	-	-	CASSAQGSNQPQHF	TGTGCCAGCAGTGCCCAGGGGAGCAATCAGCCCCAGCATTTT
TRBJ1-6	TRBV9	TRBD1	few	CASSVERDRGLMDSPLHF	TGTGCCAGCAGCGTAGAACGGGACAGGGGGCTGATGGATTCACCCCTCCACTTT
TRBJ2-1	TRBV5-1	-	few	CASSEYNEQFF	TGCGCCAGCAGCGAATACAATGAGCAGTTCTTC
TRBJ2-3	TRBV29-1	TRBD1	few	CSVEQGAADTQYF	TGCAGCGTTGAGCAGGGGGCCGCAGATACGCAGTATTTT
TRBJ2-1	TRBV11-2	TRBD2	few	CASSFLTGGFSYNEQFF	TGTGCCAGCAGCTTTCTAACGGGAGGATTCTCCTACAATGAGCAGTTCTTC
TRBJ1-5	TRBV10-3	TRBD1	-	CAIGTGGNQPQHF	TGTGCCATTGGGACAGGGGGCAATCAGCCCCAGCATTTT
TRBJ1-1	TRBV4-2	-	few	CASSLEGGGNTEAFF	TGTGCCAGCAGCCTCGAGGGAGGGGGGAACACTGAAGCTTTCTTT
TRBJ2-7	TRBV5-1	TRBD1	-	CASGGTDRAREQCF	TGCGCCAGCGGAGGAACGGACAGGGCCAGGGAGCAGTGCTTC
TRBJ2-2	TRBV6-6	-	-	CASSSYTGELFF	TGTGCCAGCAGTTCCTACACCGGGGAGCTGTTTTTT
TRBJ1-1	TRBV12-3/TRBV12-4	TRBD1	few	CASSYRQGATEAFF	TGTGCCAGCAGTTACCGACAGGGTGCCACTGAAGCTTTCTTT
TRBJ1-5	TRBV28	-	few	CASSPPGGRNQPQHF	TGTGCCAGCAGTCCCCCGGGCGGGCGTAATCAGCCCCAGCATTTT
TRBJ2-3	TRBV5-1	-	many	CASSLETQQDTQYF	TGCGCCAGCAGCTTGGAAACCCAACAAGATACGCAGTATTTT
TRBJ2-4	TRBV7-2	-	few	CASSGLLAKNIQYF	TGTGCCAGCTCGGGGCTGCTAGCCAAAAACATTCAGTACTTC
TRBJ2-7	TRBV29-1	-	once	CSVVAAAREQYF	TGCAGCGTTGTTGCCGCGGCGAGGGAGCAGTACTTC
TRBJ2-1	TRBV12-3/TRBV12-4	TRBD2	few	CASTQGLAPHNEQFF	TGTGCCAGCACCCAGGGACTAGCGCCCCACAATGAGCAGTTCTTC
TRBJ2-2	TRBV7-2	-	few	CASSLLWTGELFF	TGTGCCAGCAGCTTATTGTGGACCGGGGAGCTGTTTTTT
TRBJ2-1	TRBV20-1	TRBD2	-	CSARSGGLADSSYNEQFF	TGCAGTGCTAGGAGTGGTGGACTAGCGGATAGCTCCTACAATGAGCAGTTCTTC
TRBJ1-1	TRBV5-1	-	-	CASSFGGPTIEAFF	TGCGCCAGCAGCTTTGGGGGCCCGACTATTGAAGCTTTCTTT
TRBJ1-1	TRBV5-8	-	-	CASSLTGIDPFF	TGTGCCAGCAGCTTGACAGGGATAGATCCTTTCTTT
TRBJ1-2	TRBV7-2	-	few	CASSRDRQNYGYTF	TGTGCCAGCAGCCGTGACAGGCAAAACTATGGCTACACCTTC
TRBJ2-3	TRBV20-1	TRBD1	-	CSASWDSSTDTQYF	TGCAGTGCTTCTTGGGACAGTAGCACAGATACGCAGTATTTT
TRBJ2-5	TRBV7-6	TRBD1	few	CASSFQGAGTQYF	TGTGCCAGCAGCTTTCAGGGGGCCGGGACCCAGTACTTC
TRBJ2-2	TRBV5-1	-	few	CASNLYTGELFF	TGCGCCAGCAACCTTTACACCGGGGAGCTGTTTTTT
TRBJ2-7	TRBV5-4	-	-	CATKTRGAGEQYF	TGTGCCACCAAGACTAGGGGGGCCGGGGAGCAGTACTTC
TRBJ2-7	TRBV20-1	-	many	CSARTTYEQYF	TGCAGTGCTAGAACGACCTACGAGCAGTACTTC
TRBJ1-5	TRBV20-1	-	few	CSAIRGEQPQHF	TGCAGTGCCATAAGGGGTGAACAGCCCCAGCATTTT
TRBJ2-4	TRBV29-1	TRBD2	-	CSVVLAGDIQYF	TGCAGCGTTGTGCTAGCGGGAGACATTCAGTACTTC
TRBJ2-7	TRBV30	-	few	CAWMVGQPYEQYF	TGTGCCTGGATGGTAGGACAGCCCTACGAGCAGTACTTC
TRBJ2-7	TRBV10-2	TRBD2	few	CASSESGLAWVQYF	TGCGCCAGCAGTGAGTCGGGACTAGCATGGGTGCAGTACTTC
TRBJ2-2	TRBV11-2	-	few	CASSQGGGGSTGELFF	TGTGCCAGCAGTCAAGGGGGAGGAGGGAGCACCGGGGAGCTGTTTTTT